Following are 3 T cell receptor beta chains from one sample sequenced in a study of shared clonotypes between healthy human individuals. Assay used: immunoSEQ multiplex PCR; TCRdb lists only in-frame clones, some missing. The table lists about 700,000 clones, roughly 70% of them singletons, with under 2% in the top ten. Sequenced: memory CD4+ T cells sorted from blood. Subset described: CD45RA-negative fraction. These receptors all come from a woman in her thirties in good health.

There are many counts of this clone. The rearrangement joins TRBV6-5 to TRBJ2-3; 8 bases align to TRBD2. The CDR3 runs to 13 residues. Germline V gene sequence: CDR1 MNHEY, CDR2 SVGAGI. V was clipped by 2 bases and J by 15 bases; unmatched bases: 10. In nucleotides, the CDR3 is TGTGCCAGCAGTTACGAAACGGGAGGGCACGCATATTTT. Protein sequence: CASSYETGGHAYF.

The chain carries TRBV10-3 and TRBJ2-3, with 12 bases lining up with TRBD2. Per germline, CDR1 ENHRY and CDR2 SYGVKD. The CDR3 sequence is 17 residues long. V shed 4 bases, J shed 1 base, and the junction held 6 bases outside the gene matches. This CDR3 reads CAISALAGGPGTDTQYF. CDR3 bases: TGTGCCATCAGTGCCCTAGCGGGAGGGCCCGGCACAGATACGCAGTATTTT.

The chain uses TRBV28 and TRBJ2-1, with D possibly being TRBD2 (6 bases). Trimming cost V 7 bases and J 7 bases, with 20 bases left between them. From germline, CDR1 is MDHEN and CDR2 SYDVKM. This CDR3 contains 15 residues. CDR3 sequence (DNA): TGTGCCAGCACCCTGGGGGGATCCGGGTGGAATGAGCAGTTCTTC. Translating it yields CASTLGGSGWNEQFF.